Presented here are 14 T cell receptor beta chains from one specimen sequenced in a study of blood T cell repertoires in COVID-19. Assay used: immunoSEQ multiplex PCR; TCRdb lists only in-frame clones, some missing. Among 310,000 or so clones listed, over 75% were seen once. Sequenced sample: PBMCs or T cells enriched from blood (not recorded which). These TCRs come from a woman aged 40 to 55 who had recovered from COVID-19.

This chain uses TRBV29-1 with TRBJ2-2; 10 bases line up with TRBD2. V trimming: 6 bases; J trimming: 4 bases; junction bases outside the gene matches: 8. The CDR3 length is 15 residues. Germline V gives CDR1 SQVTM, CDR2 ANQGSEA. CDR3 nucleotides: TGCAGCGTCGACATAAGCGGGGGGGCCACCGGGGAGCTGTTTTTT. This codes for CSVDISGGATGELFF.

V and J are TRBV5-6 and TRBJ2-2, with D tentatively TRBD1 (5 bases). Between the trimmed V and J ends, which lost 2 bases and 2 bases, there was a span of 16 bases. This CDR3 spans 17 amino acids. Looked up from germline, CDR1 is SGHDT and CDR2 is YYEEEE. Here the CDR3 reads CASSFSTREYNTGELFF. The CDR3 nucleotides read TGTGCCAGCAGCTTTTCCACCAGGGAATATAACACCGGGGAGCTGTTTTTT.

This clone was counted once. V usage is TRBV30 and J usage is TRBJ2-2; 9 nucleotides line up with TRBD1. The CDR3 sequence is 15 residues long. V was clipped by 2 bases and J by 5 bases; unmatched bases: 6. Germline V gene sequence: CDR1 GTSNPN, CDR2 SVGIG (reference sequence). CDR3 region: CAWSFRDRATGELFF. CDR3 coding DNA: TGTGCCTGGAGTTTCCGGGACAGGGCGACCGGGGAGCTGTTTTTT.

The rearrangement links TRBV2 to TRBJ1-5, with unresolved D. The CDR3 sequence is 13 residues long. Germline V lookup: CDR1 SNHLY, CDR2 FYNNEI. Trimming stripped 2 bases from V and 7 bases from J, with 9 bases between. The CDR3 loop is CASSERAGQPQHF. The CDR3 coding sequence is TGTGCCAGCAGTGAAAGGGCGGGCCAGCCCCAGCATTTT.

The chain has TRBV7-9 and TRBJ2-3; TRBD2 matches at 8 bases. The CDR3 is 18 amino acids. Germline CDR1 reads SEHNR; CDR2 reads FQNEAQ (reference sequence). J gave up 0 bases and V 2 bases, and 10 bases lay outside the gene matches. CDR3 protein: CASSLTAGGPPSTDTQYF. DNA for the CDR3: TGTGCCAGCAGCTTAACGGCGGGAGGACCGCCTAGCACAGATACGCAGTATTTT.

The chain recombines TRBV28 with TRBJ2-1; TRBD2 matches at 9 bases. Trimming took 5 bases from V and 2 from J; bases not matched to a gene: 4. The CDR3 has 15 amino acids. Germline assignment: CDR1 MDHEN and CDR2 SYDVKM. The CDR3, as DNA: TGTGCCAGCAGTCGGACTAGCGTGGCCTACAATGAGCAGTTCTTC. Translated, it gives CASSRTSVAYNEQFF.

This clone was seen just once. The V gene is TRBV25-1, the J gene TRBJ1-1, with a possible D match to TRBD1 (5 bases). Germline V gene sequence: CDR1 MGHDK, CDR2 SYGVNS. The CDR3 extends over 15 amino acids. V lost 6 bases to trimming and J lost 2 bases, with 16 bases between them. CDR3 protein: CASSSGWGGNTEAFF. In DNA form, the CDR3 reads TGTGCCAGCAGCTCCGGGTGGGGGGGAAACACTGAAGCTTTCTTT.

The chain employs TRBV2 and TRBJ2-5, with TRBD1 matching over 7 bases. With 2 bases clipped from V and 2 bases from J, the junction kept 5 bases outside the gene matches. The germline gives CDR1 SNHLY, CDR2 FYNNEI. The CDR3 has 15 residues. The DNA of the CDR3 is TGTGCCAGCAGTGAAAGGGGGCCTGGGCAAGAGACCCAGTACTTC. It translates to CASSERGPGQETQYF.

The chain has TRBV6-1 and TRBJ2-5; 7 bases map to TRBD2. V dropped 0 bases and J dropped 4; count of bases not matched to a gene: 8. From germline, CDR1 is MNHNS and CDR2 SASEGT. The CDR3 spans 16 residues. The chain's CDR3 is CASSEALRVAGETQYF. In nucleotides, the CDR3 is TGTGCCAGCAGTGAAGCGCTTCGGGTAGCGGGAGAGACCCAGTACTTC.

This sequence joins TRBV7-2 and TRBJ1-1; a possible D gene is TRBD1 (6 bases). This CDR3 has 14 amino acids. V lost 3 bases and J lost 6, with 14 bases in between. CDR1 is SGHTA and CDR2 is FQGNSA in the germline V gene. This CDR3 reads CASSFGGPGAEAFF. CDR3 coding DNA: TGTGCCAGCAGCTTCGGGGGGCCTGGGGCTGAAGCTTTCTTT.

This rearrangement joins TRBV5-1 to TRBJ2-5, with 7 nucleotides matching TRBD2. This CDR3 region has 15 residues. Germline assignment: CDR1 SGHRS and CDR2 YFSETQ. Trimming cost V 0 bases and J 1 base; bases outside gene matches: 3. The CDR3 DNA sequence: TGCGCCAGCAGCTTGGTCCCGGGGGGCCAAGAGACCCAGTACTTC. Amino acids: CASSLVPGGQETQYF.

The rearrangement links TRBV7-9 to TRBJ2-1; 10 bases match TRBD2. With 5 bases clipped from V and 6 bases from J, the junction kept 10 bases outside the gene matches. CDR3 length: 16 residues. From germline, CDR1 is SEHNR and CDR2 FQNEAQ (reference sequence). CDR3 sequence (DNA): TGTGCCAGCAGCCCATACCTAGCGGGAGACCCCAATGAGCAGTTCTTC. Its protein product is CASSPYLAGDPNEQFF.

The V gene is TRBV2, the J gene TRBJ1-3, with 9 bases that match TRBD1. Germline-derived CDR1 and CDR2 are SNHLY and FYNNEI. The ends lost 3 bases at V and 4 bases at J; junction bases unmatched: 7. This CDR3 contains 16 residues. CDR3 loop: CASSDEQGAFGNTIYF. The CDR3 DNA sequence: TGTGCCAGCAGTGATGAACAGGGGGCGTTCGGAAACACCATATATTTT.

This sequence joins TRBV5-4 and TRBJ2-7; 8 positions match TRBD1. From germline, CDR1 is SGHNT and CDR2 YYREEE (reference sequence). The CDR3 runs to 16 residues. Trimming cost V 4 bases and J 3 bases; bases outside gene matches: 12. The CDR3, as DNA: TGTGCCAGCAGCGTTCTGGGGACAGGAAAAGACTACGAGCAGTACTTC. This translates into CASSVLGTGKDYEQYF.